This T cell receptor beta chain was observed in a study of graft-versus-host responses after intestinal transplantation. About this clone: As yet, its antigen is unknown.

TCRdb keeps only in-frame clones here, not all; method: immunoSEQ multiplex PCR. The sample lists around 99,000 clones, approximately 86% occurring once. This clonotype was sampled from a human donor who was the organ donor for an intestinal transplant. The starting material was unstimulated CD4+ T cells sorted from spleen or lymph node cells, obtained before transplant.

The CDR3 region is CASSLGREAFF. CDR3 bases: TGTGCCAGCAGTTTGGGGAGAGAAGCTTTCTTT. V and J are TRBV28 and TRBJ1-1; the D is unclear. Germline V CDR1 and CDR2: MDHEN, SYDVKM. V was trimmed by 3 bases and J by 8 bases, leaving 7 bases between them. This CDR3 has 11 residues.